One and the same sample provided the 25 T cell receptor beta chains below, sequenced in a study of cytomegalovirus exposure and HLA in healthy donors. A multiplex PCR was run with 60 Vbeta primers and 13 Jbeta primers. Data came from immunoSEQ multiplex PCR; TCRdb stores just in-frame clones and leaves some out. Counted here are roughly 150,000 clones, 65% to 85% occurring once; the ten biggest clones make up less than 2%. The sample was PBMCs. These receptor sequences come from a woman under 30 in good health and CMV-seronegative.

The CDR3 DNA is TGTGCCAGCAGGAGGGACAACTCCTACGAGCAGTACTTC. The encoded protein is CASRRDNSYEQYF. The chain uses TRBV6-1 and TRBJ2-7; the D gene is possibly TRBD1 (6 bases). Trimming took 6 bases from V and 0 from J, leaving 9 bases between them. The CDR3 runs 13 residues. The V gene's germline CDR1 is MNHNS and CDR2 SASEGT.

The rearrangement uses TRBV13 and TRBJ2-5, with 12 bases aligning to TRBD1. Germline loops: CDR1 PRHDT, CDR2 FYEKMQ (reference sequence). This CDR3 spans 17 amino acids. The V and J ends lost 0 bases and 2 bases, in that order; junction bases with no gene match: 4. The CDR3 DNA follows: TGTGCCAGCAGCTTAGGCCGGGACAGGGGGCTACAAGAGACCCAGTACTTC. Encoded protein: CASSLGRDRGLQETQYF.

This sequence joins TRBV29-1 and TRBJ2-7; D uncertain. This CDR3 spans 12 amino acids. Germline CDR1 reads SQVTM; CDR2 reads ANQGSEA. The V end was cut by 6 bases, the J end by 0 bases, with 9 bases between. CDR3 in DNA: TGCAGCGTGAGACTTATCTCCTACGAGCAGTACTTC. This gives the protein CSVRLISYEQYF.

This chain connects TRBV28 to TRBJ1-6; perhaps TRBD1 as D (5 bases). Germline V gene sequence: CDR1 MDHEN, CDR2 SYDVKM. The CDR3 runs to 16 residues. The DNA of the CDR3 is TGTTCCACCCGAATGGGGGGGTCGGGGCTAAATTCACCCCTCCACTTT. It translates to CSTRMGGSGLNSPLHF.

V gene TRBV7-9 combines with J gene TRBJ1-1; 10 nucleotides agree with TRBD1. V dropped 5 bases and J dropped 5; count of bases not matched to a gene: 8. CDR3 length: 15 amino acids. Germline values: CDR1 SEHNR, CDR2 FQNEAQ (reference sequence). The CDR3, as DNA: TGTGCCAGCAGCCCCCGGACAGGGGGGAGGACTGAAGCTTTCTTT. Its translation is CASSPRTGGRTEAFF.

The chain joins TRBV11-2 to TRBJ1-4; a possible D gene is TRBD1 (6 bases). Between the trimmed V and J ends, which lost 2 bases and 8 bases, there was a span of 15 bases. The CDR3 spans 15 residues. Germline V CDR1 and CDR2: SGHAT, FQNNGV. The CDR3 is CASSLYRGRAEKLFF. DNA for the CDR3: TGTGCCAGCAGCTTATATAGGGGGAGGGCGGAAAAACTGTTTTTT.

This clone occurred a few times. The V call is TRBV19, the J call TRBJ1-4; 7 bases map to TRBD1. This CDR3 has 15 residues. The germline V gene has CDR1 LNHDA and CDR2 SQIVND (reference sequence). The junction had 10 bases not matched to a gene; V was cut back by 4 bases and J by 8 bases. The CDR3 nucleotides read TGTGCCAGTAGTACCCAAACGACAGGGTCGGAAAAACTGTTTTTT. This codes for CASSTQTTGSEKLFF.

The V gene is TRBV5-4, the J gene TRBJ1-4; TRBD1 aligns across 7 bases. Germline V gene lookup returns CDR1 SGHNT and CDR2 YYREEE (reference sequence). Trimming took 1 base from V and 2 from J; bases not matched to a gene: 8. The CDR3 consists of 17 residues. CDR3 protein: CASSLRQGSFTNEKLFF. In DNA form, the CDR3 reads TGTGCCAGCAGCTTGCGACAGGGTTCATTTACTAATGAAAAACTGTTTTTT.

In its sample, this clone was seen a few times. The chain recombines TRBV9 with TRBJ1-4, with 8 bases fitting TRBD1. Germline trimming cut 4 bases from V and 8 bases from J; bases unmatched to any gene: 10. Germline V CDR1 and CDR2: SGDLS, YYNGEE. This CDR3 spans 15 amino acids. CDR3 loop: CASSFRGQVREKLFF. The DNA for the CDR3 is TGTGCCAGCAGCTTCAGGGGGCAGGTTAGGGAAAAACTGTTTTTT.

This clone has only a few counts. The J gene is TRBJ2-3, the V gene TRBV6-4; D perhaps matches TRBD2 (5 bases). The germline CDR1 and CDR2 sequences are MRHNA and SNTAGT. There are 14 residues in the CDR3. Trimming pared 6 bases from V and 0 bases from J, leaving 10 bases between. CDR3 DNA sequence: TGTGCCAGCAGGCCCGGGGATAGCACAGATACGCAGTATTTT. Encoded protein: CASRPGDSTDTQYF.

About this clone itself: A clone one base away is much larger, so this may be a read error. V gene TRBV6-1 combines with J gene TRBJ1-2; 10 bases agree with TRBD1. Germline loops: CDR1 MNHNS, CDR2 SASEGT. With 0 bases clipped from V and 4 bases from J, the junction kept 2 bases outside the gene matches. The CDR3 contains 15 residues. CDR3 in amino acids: CASSEARTGGYGYTF. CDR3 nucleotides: TGTGCCAGCAGTGAAGCCCGGACAGGGGGCTATGGCTACACCTTC.

The CDR3 DNA reads TGTGCCAGCAGGGGAGGTTTCACAGGGGGGTCCCAGCCCCAGCATTTT. Residues: CASRGGFTGGSQPQHF. The genes are TRBV28 and TRBJ1-5; 8 bases align to TRBD1. Germline V gene lookup returns CDR1 MDHEN and CDR2 SYDVKM. There are 16 residues in the CDR3. The V gene end was trimmed by 6 bases and the J gene end by 7 bases; junction bases not matched to a gene: 14.

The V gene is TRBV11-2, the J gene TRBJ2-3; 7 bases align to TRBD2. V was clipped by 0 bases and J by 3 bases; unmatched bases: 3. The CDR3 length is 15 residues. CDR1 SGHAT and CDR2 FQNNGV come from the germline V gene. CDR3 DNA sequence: TGTGCCAGCAGCTTAGATTGGGGAGGGACAGATACGCAGTATTTT. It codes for CASSLDWGGTDTQYF.

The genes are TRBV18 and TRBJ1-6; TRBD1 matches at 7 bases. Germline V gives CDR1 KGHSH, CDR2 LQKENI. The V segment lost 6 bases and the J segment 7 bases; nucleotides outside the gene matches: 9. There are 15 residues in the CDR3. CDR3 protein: CASSPSGTVNSPLHF. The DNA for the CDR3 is TGTGCCAGCTCCCCATCAGGGACAGTGAATTCACCCCTCCACTTT.

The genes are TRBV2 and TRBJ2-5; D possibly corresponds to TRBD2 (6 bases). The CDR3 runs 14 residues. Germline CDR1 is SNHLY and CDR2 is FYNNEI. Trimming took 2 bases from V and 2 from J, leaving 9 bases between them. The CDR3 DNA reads TGTGCCAGCAGTGAATTCGGGGGACAAGAGACCCAGTACTTC. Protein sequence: CASSEFGGQETQYF.

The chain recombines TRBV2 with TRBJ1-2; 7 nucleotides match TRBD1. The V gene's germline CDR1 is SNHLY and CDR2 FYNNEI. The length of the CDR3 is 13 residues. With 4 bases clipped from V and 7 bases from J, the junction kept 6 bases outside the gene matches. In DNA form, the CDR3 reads TGTGCCAGCAGTGTCACAGGGGTGGCTGGCTACACCTTC. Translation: CASSVTGVAGYTF.

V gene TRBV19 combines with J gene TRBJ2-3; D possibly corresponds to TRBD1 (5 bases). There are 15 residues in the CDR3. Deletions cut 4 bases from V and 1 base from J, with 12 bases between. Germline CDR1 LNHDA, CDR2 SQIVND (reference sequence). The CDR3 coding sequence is TGTGCCAGTAGTAATCAGGGATACCGCACAGATACGCAGTATTTT. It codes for CASSNQGYRTDTQYF.

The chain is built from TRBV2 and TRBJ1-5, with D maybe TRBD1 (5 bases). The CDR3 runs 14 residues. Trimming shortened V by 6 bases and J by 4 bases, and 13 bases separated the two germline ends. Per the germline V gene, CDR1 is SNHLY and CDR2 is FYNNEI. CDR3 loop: CASRDDSRNQPQHF. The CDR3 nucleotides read TGTGCCAGCAGAGACGACAGTAGGAATCAGCCCCAGCATTTT. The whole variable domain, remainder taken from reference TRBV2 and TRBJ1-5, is EPEVTQTPSHQVTQMGQEVILRCVPISNHLYFYWYRQILGQKVEFLVSFYNNEISEKSEIFDDQFSVERPDGSNFTLKIRSTKLEDSAMYFCASRDDSRNQPQHFGDGTRLSIL.

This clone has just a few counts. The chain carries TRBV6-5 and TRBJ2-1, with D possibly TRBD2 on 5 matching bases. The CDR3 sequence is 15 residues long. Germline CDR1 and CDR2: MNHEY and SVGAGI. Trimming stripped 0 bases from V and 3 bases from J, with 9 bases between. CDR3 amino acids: CASSYSDGDYNEQFF. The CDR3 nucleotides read TGTGCCAGCAGTTACTCAGACGGGGACTACAATGAGCAGTTCTTC.

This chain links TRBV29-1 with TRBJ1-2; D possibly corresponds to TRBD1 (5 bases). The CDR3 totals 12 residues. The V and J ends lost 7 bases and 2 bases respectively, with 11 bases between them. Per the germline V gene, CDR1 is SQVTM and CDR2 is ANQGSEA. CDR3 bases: TGCAGCGCCTTACCAGGGAACTATGGCTACACCTTC. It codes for CSALPGNYGYTF.

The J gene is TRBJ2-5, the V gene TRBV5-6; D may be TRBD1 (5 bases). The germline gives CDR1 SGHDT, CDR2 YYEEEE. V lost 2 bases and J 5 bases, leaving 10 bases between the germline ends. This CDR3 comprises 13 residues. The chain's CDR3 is CASSFETAETQYF. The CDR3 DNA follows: TGTGCCAGCAGCTTCGAGACAGCGGAGACCCAGTACTTC.

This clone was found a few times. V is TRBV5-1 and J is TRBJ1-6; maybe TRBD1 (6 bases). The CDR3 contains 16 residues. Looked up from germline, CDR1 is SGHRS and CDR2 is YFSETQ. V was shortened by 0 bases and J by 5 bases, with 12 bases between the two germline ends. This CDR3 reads CASSLESGANNSPLHF. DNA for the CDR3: TGCGCCAGCAGCTTGGAATCAGGGGCGAATAATTCACCCCTCCACTTT.

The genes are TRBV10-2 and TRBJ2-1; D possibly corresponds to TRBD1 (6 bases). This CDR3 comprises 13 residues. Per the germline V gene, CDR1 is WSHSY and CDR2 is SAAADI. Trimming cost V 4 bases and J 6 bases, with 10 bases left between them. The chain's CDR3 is CASSGTALNEQFF. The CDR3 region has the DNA TGCGCCAGCAGTGGGACAGCACTCAATGAGCAGTTCTTC.

CDR3 loop: CASSLTSRQNTEAFF. In DNA form, the CDR3 reads TGTGCCAGCAGCTTAACGAGCAGACAGAACACTGAAGCTTTCTTT. J is TRBJ1-1 and V is TRBV7-3; D unclear. CDR1 and CDR2 from the germline V gene are SGHTA and FQGTGA. The CDR3 consists of 15 residues. Trimming took 0 bases from V and 1 from J, leaving 9 bases between them.

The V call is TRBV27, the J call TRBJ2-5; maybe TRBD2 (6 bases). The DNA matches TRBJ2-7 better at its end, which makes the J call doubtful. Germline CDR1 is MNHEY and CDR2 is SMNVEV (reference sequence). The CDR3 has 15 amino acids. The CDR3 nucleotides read TGTGCCAGCAGTTTAGGGTCGGGGAGGTCCTACGAGCAGTACTTC. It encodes CASSLGSGRSYEQYF.